These 24 T cell receptor beta chains came from one sample sequenced in a study of blood T cell repertoires in COVID-19. Measured with immunoSEQ multiplex PCR; TCRdb has only the in-frame clones, and not every one. This sample yields roughly 170,000 clones, of which approximately 84% are seen a single time; roughly 5% belongs to the top ten. Sequencing was done on a sample of peripheral blood. The origin of the receptors is a woman in her 50s with COVID-19, enrolled during active disease.

The CDR3 DNA reads as TGTGCCAGCAGTTACCCGGGTGAGGAGACCCAGTACTTC. The encoded protein is CASSYPGEETQYF. This rearrangement joins TRBV6-6 to TRBJ2-5, with D hard to call. Trimming cost V 2 bases and J 5 bases, with 9 bases left between them. This CDR3 is built from 13 residues. CDR1 MNHNY and CDR2 SVGAGI come from the germline V gene (reference sequence).

The V and J genes are TRBV5-4 and TRBJ2-3; D possibly corresponds to TRBD2 (6 bases). Germline CDR1 reads SGHNT; CDR2 reads YYREEE (reference sequence). Trimming left V 6 bases short and J 1 base short, with 9 bases between. The CDR3 has 13 residues. This CDR3 reads CASTWGGTDTQYF. The DNA for the CDR3 is TGTGCCAGCACCTGGGGGGGCACAGATACGCAGTATTTT.

This chain connects TRBV5-6 to TRBJ2-5; TRBD1 matches 7 bases. With the DNA end fitting TRBJ2-7 better, the J assignment may be wrong. This CDR3 spans 13 amino acids. The V gene's germline CDR1 is SGHDT and CDR2 YYEEEE. The CDR3 loop is CASRQGNSYEQYF. CDR3 in DNA: TGTGCCAGCAGACAGGGGAACTCCTACGAGCAGTACTTC.

The chain combines TRBV9 with TRBJ2-2; weak D call: TRBD2 (7 bases). V dropped 4 bases and J dropped 3 bases, with 16 bases sitting between them. The CDR3 contains 16 residues. From germline, CDR1 is SGDLS and CDR2 YYNGEE. The CDR3 region has the DNA TGTGCCAGCAGCCCCCCCGGGGGGCAGTACACCGGGGAGCTGTTTTTT. Its translation: CASSPPGGQYTGELFF.

The rearrangement uses TRBV28 and TRBJ1-2; the match to TRBD1 covers 8 bases. Unmatched junction bases numbered 7, after V lost 6 bases and J lost 4 bases. The CDR3 covers 14 residues. Germline loops: CDR1 MDHEN, CDR2 SYDVKM. CDR3 amino acids: CASSSGQDLYGYTF. CDR3 nucleotides: TGTGCCAGCAGCTCGGGACAGGACCTCTATGGCTACACCTTC.

The genes are TRBV29-1 and TRBJ1-2; 9 bases fit TRBD1. Trimming cost V 6 bases and J 4 bases; bases outside gene matches: 3. The CDR3 runs to 12 residues. CDR1 is SQVTM, CDR2 ANQGSEA, per germline. In nucleotides, the CDR3 is TGCAGCGTCTTGACAGGGGGCTATGGCTACACCTTC. Translating gives CSVLTGGYGYTF.

As concerns this clone: Additional DNA sequences in this sample encode the identical CDR3. This rearrangement joins TRBV6-5 to TRBJ2-7; 9 positions agree with TRBD1. The length of the CDR3 is 14 residues. Germline V CDR1 and CDR2: MNHEY, SVGAGI. The ends lost 5 bases at V and 3 bases at J; junction bases unmatched: 5. The CDR3 here is CASSNRQGGYEQYF. CDR3 bases: TGTGCCAGCAGTAACCGACAGGGGGGCTACGAGCAGTACTTC.

This clone was observed a few times. This chain joins TRBV19 and TRBJ1-2; TRBD1 aligns across 8 bases. Germline CDR1 is LNHDA and CDR2 is SQIVND (reference sequence). The CDR3 totals 16 residues. The junction had 13 bases not matched to a gene; V was cut back by 3 bases and J by 7 bases. The CDR3 bases are TGTGCCAGTAGTATTGGCGATGCCAGGGGGCCGCTTGGCTACACCTTC. It yields the protein CASSIGDARGPLGYTF.

V gene TRBV7-3 combines with J gene TRBJ2-1; 7 bases agree with TRBD1. V dropped 2 bases and J dropped 3; count of bases not matched to a gene: 4. Germline CDR1 SGHTA, CDR2 FQGTGA. This CDR3 contains 15 residues. CDR3 bases: TGTGCCAGCAGCTTAGGGACAGCGAACTACAATGAGCAGTTCTTC. Translating it yields CASSLGTANYNEQFF.

J is TRBJ2-7 and V is TRBV7-9; D perhaps matches TRBD1 (6 bases). The CDR3 loop spans 13 amino acids. The ends were cut back, 6 bases at V and 4 bases at J, with 13 bases in the middle. Germline V lookup: CDR1 SEHNR, CDR2 FQNEAQ (reference sequence). The CDR3 sequence: CASRLDSPYEQYF. The CDR3 DNA follows: TGTGCCAGCAGATTGGACAGTCCTTACGAGCAGTACTTC.

The chain carries TRBV21-1 and TRBJ1-1. TRBV21-1 represents a pseudogene. CDR3 length equals 13 residues. The CDR3: CASSTSSNTEAFF. Written as DNA, the CDR3 is TGTGCCAGCAGCACTAGTTCGAACACTGAAGCTTTCTTT.

The gene calls are TRBV5-6 and TRBJ1-2; D is ambiguous. The CDR3 covers 12 residues. CDR1 and CDR2 from the germline V gene are SGHDT and YYEEEE. Between the trimmed V and J ends, which lost 2 bases and 5 bases, there was a span of 7 bases. The CDR3 bases are TGTGCCAGCAGCTTAGAGGGTTATGGCTACACCTTC. It yields the protein CASSLEGYGYTF.

This clone was seen only once. CDR3 region: CASSIEMDGGAFTDTQYF. CDR3 coding DNA: TGTGCCAGTAGTATCGAAATGGATGGAGGGGCTTTCACAGATACGCAGTATTTT. The chain has TRBV19 and TRBJ2-3, with D possibly matching TRBD2 (6 bases). Per the germline V gene, CDR1 is LNHDA and CDR2 is SQIVND (reference sequence). The CDR3 loop spans 18 amino acids. The V gene lost 3 bases and the J gene lost 2 bases, with 21 bases spanning the gap.

This clone was seen a handful of times. This chain links TRBV28 with TRBJ2-7; D is possibly TRBD2 (5 bases). Trimming removed 5 bases at V and 4 bases at J, with 12 bases between. The CDR3 runs to 13 residues. The germline CDR1 and CDR2 sequences are MDHEN and SYDVKM. The CDR3 spells CASSSSGSYEQYF. The CDR3 region has the DNA TGTGCCAGCAGTAGTTCGGGGTCTTACGAGCAGTACTTC.

In its sample, this clone was seen a few times. The V and J genes are TRBV7-6 and TRBJ2-7; the match to TRBD1 covers 10 bases. Germline CDR1 SGHVS, CDR2 FNYEAQ. The CDR3 loop spans 15 amino acids. The junction had 7 bases not matched to a gene; V was cut back by 5 bases and J by 3 bases. The CDR3 sequence: CASSTGQGDGYEQYF. CDR3 nucleotide sequence: TGTGCCAGCAGCACTGGACAGGGGGACGGCTACGAGCAGTACTTC.

The rearrangement joins TRBV9 to TRBJ2-2; TRBD1 agrees at 7 bases. J was trimmed by 4 bases and V by 0 bases; bases with no gene match: 3. The length of the CDR3 is 15 residues. Germline loops: CDR1 SGDLS, CDR2 YYNGEE. CDR3 bases: TGTGCCAGCAGCGTAGAAAACAGGGGCACCGGGGAGCTGTTTTTT. Translated, it gives CASSVENRGTGELFF.

The genes are TRBV27 and TRBJ1-6; 12 bases map to TRBD1. With 1 base clipped from V and 5 bases from J, the junction kept 0 bases outside the gene matches. Looked up from germline, CDR1 is MNHEY and CDR2 is SMNVEV (reference sequence). This CDR3 region has 16 residues. The CDR3 reads CASSLWDRGHNSPLHF. The CDR3 DNA is TGTGCCAGCAGTTTATGGGACAGGGGGCATAATTCACCCCTCCACTTT.

This chain uses TRBV11-1 with TRBJ2-7; 9 bases are shared with TRBD1. This CDR3 has 13 residues. V lost 5 bases, J lost 3 bases, and 2 bases stayed unmatched. Germline values: CDR1 SGHAT, CDR2 FQDESV (reference sequence). The CDR3 is CASSGTGNYEQYF. The CDR3 DNA reads as TGTGCCAGCAGCGGGACAGGGAACTACGAGCAGTACTTC.

CDR3 sequence reads: CASKRAGGASYNEQFF. The CDR3 coding sequence is TGTGCCAGCAAGCGCGCAGGGGGCGCCTCCTACAATGAGCAGTTCTTC. The chain couples TRBV19 to TRBJ2-1; 8 positions agree with TRBD1. With V trimmed by 9 bases and J by 0 bases, 10 bases remained unmatched. The CDR3 length is 16 residues. CDR1 is LNHDA, CDR2 SQIVND, per germline (reference sequence).

This clone was observed a handful of times. The rearrangement links TRBV3-1 (or the pseudogene TRBV3-2) to TRBJ2-7, with 7 positions matching TRBD1. The germline V gene has CDR1 LGHDT and CDR2 YNNKEL (reference sequence). V lost 3 bases and J lost 3; bases outside the gene matches: 8. CDR3 size: 15 residues. The CDR3 reads CASSQYRGPLYEQYF. The CDR3 DNA reads as TGTGCCAGCAGCCAGTACAGGGGTCCACTCTACGAGCAGTACTTC.

The chain has TRBV2 and TRBJ1-4; possibly TRBD1 for D (6 bases). V was pared by 6 bases and J by 8 bases, with 16 bases between. The CDR3 consists of 14 residues. Germline V CDR1 and CDR2: SNHLY, FYNNEI. Here the CDR3 reads CASRAGRGKEKLFF. CDR3 nucleotide sequence: TGTGCCAGCAGAGCCGGCAGGGGAAAGGAAAAACTGTTTTTT.

This clone occurred once. CDR3 nucleotides: TGTGCCTGGAGTCGGGGATCAACTAATGAAAAACTGTTTTTT. Amino acid sequence: CAWSRGSTNEKLFF. The rearrangement links TRBV30 to TRBJ1-4; D is ambiguous. This CDR3 spans 14 amino acids. With 2 bases removed from V and 0 bases from J, the gap between germline ends came to 7 bases. Germline V CDR1 and CDR2: GTSNPN, SVGIG (reference sequence).

The J gene is TRBJ2-2, the V gene TRBV29-1; 10 nucleotides agree with TRBD1. Losses at the gene ends were 8 bases for V and 7 bases for J; bases not matched to a gene: 7. CDR3 length: 13 amino acids. Germline V CDR1 and CDR2: SQVTM, ANQGSEA. CDR3 sequence reads: CSTDGTGDGELFF. Written as DNA, the CDR3 is TGCAGCACCGATGGGACAGGGGACGGGGAGCTGTTTTTT.

The V call is TRBV18, the J call TRBJ1-4, with 7 bases matching TRBD1. The J segment lost 2 bases and the V segment lost 0 bases, leaving 0 bases of the junction unmatched. The CDR3 is 15 residues long. Germline V gene lookup returns CDR1 KGHSH and CDR2 LQKENI. The CDR3 reads CASSPPTGTNEKLFF. The CDR3 DNA sequence: TGTGCCAGCTCACCACCGACAGGGACTAATGAAAAACTGTTTTTT.